The entry below gives a single T cell receptor beta chain sequence along with its context. Its target is not known. This entry belongs to a study of a mutant IDH1 vaccine in newly diagnosed glioma. As for the study in general: All eight of the vaccinations patients received fell in weeks 1, 3, 5, 7, 11, 15, 19 and 23. Vaccines were begun 4-6 weeks after radiotherapy alone, or with temozolomide cycles.

Germline loops: CDR1 LGHNA, CDR2 YNFKEQ. The CDR3 totals 16 residues. Germline trimming cut 3 bases from V and 1 base from J; bases unmatched to any gene: 5. Assay used: immunoSEQ multiplex PCR; TCRdb lists only in-frame clones, some missing. The sample shows 65,000 or so clones, 80% to 90% of them seen only once. As for time point: week 23, last vaccination. Every vaccination contained 300 ug of the mutant IDH1 20-mer peptide and was paired with topical imiquimod. Study-wide results and caveats: In 80% to 95% of patients, immune responses induced by the vaccine occurred.

This rearrangement joins TRBV4-2 to TRBJ2-1; 8 bases are a match to TRBD2. The TCR originated in a man aged 25-45 years with glioma. Specimen: PBMCs, collected from a glioma patient whose treatment included an IDH1 peptide vaccine. The DNA for the CDR3 is TGTGCCAGCAGCCATGAATCTAGCGGGTCCTACAATGAGCAGTTCTTC. Protein product: CASSHESSGSYNEQFF.